This T cell receptor beta chain was captured by sequencing in a study of CD8 T cells in ankylosing spondylitis. The study, taken as a whole, reports: Matched ankylosing spondylitis synovial fluid reportedly showed significant enrichment of disease-linked clones. Some of the motif variants had earlier been found in reactive arthritis patients' fluid and blood. Among TCR beta sequences, a motif of eight or nine highly homologous variants appeared characteristic of ankylosing spondylitis blood.

Trimming took off 1 base at V and 5 bases at J, with 16 bases between the two ends. The CDR3 extends over 16 amino acids. This clonotype was detected ten times or more. Its antigen is not identified. Libraries for TCR beta were made by quantitative 5'-RACE with molecular barcodes. TCRdb reanalysed the 5' RACE reads using MiXCR and keeps one entry per CDR3 protein. The table shows 80,000 to 100,000 distinct CDR3 sequences, with about 9% occurring only once. The chain couples TRBV12-3 or TRBV12-4 to TRBJ2-3; D is unclear. The sequence was collected from a male donor with ankylosing spondylitis or in good health (not recorded which). The sequencing input was blood, either unsorted or a sorted T cell fraction (not recorded which). The DNA of the CDR3 is TGTGCCAGCAGTTTAGGCACCAACATCCTGAGAGATACGCAGTATTTT. Encoded protein: CASSLGTNILRDTQYF.